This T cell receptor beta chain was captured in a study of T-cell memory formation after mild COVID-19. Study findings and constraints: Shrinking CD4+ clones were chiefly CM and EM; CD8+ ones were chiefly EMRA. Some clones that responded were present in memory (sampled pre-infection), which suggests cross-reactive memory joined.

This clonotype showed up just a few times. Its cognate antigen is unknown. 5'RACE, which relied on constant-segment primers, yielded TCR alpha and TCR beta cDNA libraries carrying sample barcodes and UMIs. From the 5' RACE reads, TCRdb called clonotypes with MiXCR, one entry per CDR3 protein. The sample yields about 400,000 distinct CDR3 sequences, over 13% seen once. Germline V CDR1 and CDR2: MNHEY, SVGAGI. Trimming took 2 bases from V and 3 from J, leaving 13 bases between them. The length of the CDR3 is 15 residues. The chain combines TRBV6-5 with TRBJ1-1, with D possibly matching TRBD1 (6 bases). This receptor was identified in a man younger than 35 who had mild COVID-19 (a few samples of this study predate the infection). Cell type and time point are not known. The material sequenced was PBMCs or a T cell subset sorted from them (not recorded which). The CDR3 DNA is TGTGCCAGCAGTTACCCCGGAGGGGGAGACACTGAAGCTTTCTTT. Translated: CASSYPGGGDTEAFF.